These 24 T cell receptor beta chains share one sample of origin, sequenced in a study of PD-1 blockade in classical Hodgkin lymphoma. Sample time point: cycle 4 day 1 (C4D1), after less than 7 weeks of nivolumab. All trial patients relapsed after autologous stem cell transplantation. Thawed PBMCs supplied CD8+ T cells via magnetic negative selection. Only in-frame clones appear in the TCRdb table, and some are missing; sequencing was by immunoSEQ multiplex PCR. The sample records around 21,000 clones, approximately 84% being singletons. Specimen: CD8+ T cells from blood, collected before the fourth cycle of nivolumab. Receptors originate from a human donor with classical Hodgkin lymphoma.

The rearrangement joins TRBV30 to TRBJ2-3, with TRBD2 matching 12 bases. The CDR3 is 15 amino acids. Looked up from germline, CDR1 is GTSNPN and CDR2 is SVGIG (reference sequence). Unmatched junction bases numbered 8, after V lost 7 bases and J lost 3 bases. The DNA for the CDR3 is TGTGCCTCCAGTCTAGCGGGGGGGCAGACAGATACGCAGTATTTT. Translating gives CASSLAGGQTDTQYF.

The genes are TRBV5-6 and TRBJ1-6; unclear D gene. Trimming left V 0 bases short and J 0 bases short, with 10 bases between. The germline V gene has CDR1 SGHDT and CDR2 YYEEEE. The CDR3 length is 17 residues. Here the CDR3 DNA reads TGTGCCAGCAGCTTGGCTTACCGGAGCTCCTATAATTCACCCCTCCACTTT. Translated: CASSLAYRSSYNSPLHF.

This clone has just a few counts. The chain joins TRBV7-9 to TRBJ1-2; TRBD1 agrees at 7 bases. V shed 5 bases, J shed 8 bases, and the junction held 8 bases outside the gene matches. This CDR3 is built from 13 residues. CDR1 is SEHNR and CDR2 is FQNEAQ in the germline V gene (reference sequence). The CDR3 DNA reads as TGTGCCAGCAGCCTCGACAGGGTGACGGGCTACACCTTC. It codes for CASSLDRVTGYTF.

The chain carries TRBV27 and TRBJ1-2, with 10 bases aligning to TRBD1. The CDR3 runs 15 residues. Trimming removed 3 bases from V and 8 bases from J; junction bases left unmatched: 9. Germline V gene sequence: CDR1 MNHEY, CDR2 SMNVEV (reference sequence). The CDR3 reads CASSFSGTGDPGYTF. As DNA, the CDR3 is TGTGCCAGCAGTTTTTCCGGGACAGGGGATCCAGGCTACACCTTC.

This clone came up a few times. V gene TRBV5-6 combines with J gene TRBJ1-1; possibly TRBD1 for D (5 bases). This CDR3 is 15 amino acids long. The germline V and J ends were trimmed by 3 bases and 1 base, with 13 bases remaining between them. Looked up from germline, CDR1 is SGHDT and CDR2 is YYEEEE. CDR3 protein: CASSWGPIGNTEAFF. In DNA form, the CDR3 reads TGTGCCAGCAGCTGGGGACCAATCGGGAACACTGAAGCTTTCTTT.

The CDR3 nucleotides read TGTGCCAGCAGTACCCCGTTAACTGACCGGACTGGCTACACCTTC. Protein: CASSTPLTDRTGYTF. The chain combines TRBV6-1 with TRBJ1-2; D remains ambiguous. Germline V lookup: CDR1 MNHNS, CDR2 SASEGT. There are 15 residues in the CDR3. Trimming removed 5 bases at V and 7 bases at J, with 20 bases between.

The rearrangement links TRBV6-1 to TRBJ1-1; 7 nucleotides align to TRBD1. In germline, CDR1 is MNHNS, CDR2 SASEGT. The junction had 6 bases not matched to a gene; V was cut back by 1 base and J by 7 bases. CDR3 size: 14 residues. CDR3: CASSEVRTGSEAFF. The CDR3 bases are TGTGCCAGCAGTGAAGTCCGGACAGGTAGTGAAGCTTTCTTT.

The rearrangement uses TRBV9 and TRBJ1-2, with D possibly matching TRBD1 (5 bases). The CDR3 has 14 amino acids. Per the germline V gene, CDR1 is SGDLS and CDR2 is YYNGEE. Trimming left V 4 bases short and J 3 bases short, with 13 bases between. DNA of the CDR3: TGTGCCAGCAGCCCCGGGCAGGGACACTATGGCTACACCTTC. Amino acid sequence: CASSPGQGHYGYTF.

The V gene is TRBV6-5, the J gene TRBJ1-5, with a tentative D call TRBD1 (5 bases). Germline V gene data show CDR1 as MNHEY and CDR2 as SVGAGI. The CDR3 extends over 15 amino acids. The V end was cut by 2 bases, the J end by 2 bases, with 10 bases between. CDR3 bases: TGTGCCAGCAGTTACGGAGGGACTGGCAATCAGCCCCAGCATTTT. It encodes CASSYGGTGNQPQHF.

The chain has TRBV10-3 and TRBJ1-4; a weak D match, TRBD1 (6 bases). Germline values: CDR1 ENHRY, CDR2 SYGVKD. The V end was cut by 4 bases, the J end by 7 bases, with 10 bases between. This CDR3 comprises 13 residues. The CDR3 loop is CAISVGGGEKLFF. The DNA of the CDR3 is TGTGCCATCAGTGTGGGAGGGGGTGAAAAACTGTTTTTT.

This clone came up a few times. Here the CDR3 DNA reads TGTGCCAGCAGTTCTACAGGGGGTAATGAGCAGTTCTTC. It specifies CASSSTGGNEQFF. This chain uses TRBV27 with TRBJ2-1; 8 nucleotides agree with TRBD1. Germline-derived CDR1 and CDR2 are MNHEY and SMNVEV (reference sequence). V dropped 4 bases and J dropped 7; count of bases not matched to a gene: 3. CDR3 size: 13 residues.

The chain has TRBV7-8 and TRBJ2-1; 7 bases map to TRBD1. Germline V gene data show CDR1 as SGHVS and CDR2 as FQNEAQ. V was pared by 5 bases and J by 7 bases, with 5 bases of the junction left unmatched. The length of the CDR3 is 13 residues. CDR3 DNA sequence: TGTGCCAGCAGCCCAGGGACAGCTAATGAGCAGTTCTTC. Translated: CASSPGTANEQFF.

V gene TRBV30 combines with J gene TRBJ1-1; TRBD1 agrees at 7 bases. CDR1 is GTSNPN, CDR2 SVGIG, per germline (reference sequence). V lost 2 bases and J lost 8; bases outside the gene matches: 11. This CDR3 contains 14 residues. CDR3 DNA: TGTGCCTGGAGTATCCCGGGACAGACTTTAGAAGCTTTCTTT. Translation: CAWSIPGQTLEAFF.

The V and J genes are TRBV5-4 and TRBJ1-1; 12 bases line up with TRBD1. CDR3 length equals 18 residues. The J segment lost 0 bases and the V segment lost 4 bases, leaving 10 bases of the junction unmatched. Per germline, CDR1 SGHNT and CDR2 YYREEE (reference sequence). For the CDR3, the DNA is TGTGCCAGCAGCGGCTCCGGGACAGGGGGCAGGATGAACACTGAAGCTTTCTTT. It yields the protein CASSGSGTGGRMNTEAFF.

The V call is TRBV19, the J call TRBJ2-1; D is ambiguous. Germline lookup yields CDR1 LNHDA and CDR2 SQIVND (reference sequence). Deletions cut 6 bases from V and 4 bases from J, with 7 bases between. The CDR3 extends over 12 amino acids. The CDR3 DNA is TGTGCCAGTAGCCAAGGGTACAATGAGCAGTTCTTC. It is translated as CASSQGYNEQFF.

J is TRBJ1-1 and V is TRBV7-9; no clear D. The CDR3 extends over 13 amino acids. The germline gives CDR1 SEHNR, CDR2 FQNEAQ (reference sequence). Trimming pared 2 bases from V and 4 bases from J, leaving 8 bases between. The CDR3 region has the DNA TGTGCCAGCAGCTTAAACGATGCCACTGAAGCTTTCTTT. Protein product: CASSLNDATEAFF.

The genes are TRBV13 and TRBJ2-7; D might be TRBD2 (6 bases). Germline V lookup: CDR1 PRHDT, CDR2 FYEKMQ (reference sequence). The CDR3 consists of 12 residues. Trimming shortened V by 5 bases and J by 4 bases, and 9 bases separated the two germline ends. CDR3 DNA: TGTGCCAGCAGCCGGGACTCATACGAGCAGTACTTC. As protein: CASSRDSYEQYF. Complete variable domain (other parts from reference TRBV13 and TRBJ2-7): AAGVIQSPRHLIKEKRETATLKCYPIPRHDTVYWYQQGPGQDPQFLISFYEKMQSDKGSIPDRFSAQQFSDYHSELNMSSLELGDSALYFCASSRDSYEQYFGPGTRLTVT.

This clone was seen a few times. J is TRBJ2-2 and V is TRBV5-6; 8 positions match TRBD2. The junction had 4 bases not matched to a gene; V was cut back by 5 bases and J by 4 bases. Germline CDR1 is SGHDT and CDR2 is YYEEEE. This CDR3 has 14 residues. The CDR3 sequence is CASRPAGATGELFF. CDR3 nucleotide sequence: TGTGCCAGCAGACCAGCGGGGGCCACCGGGGAGCTGTTTTTT.

This clone showed up just once. CDR3 nucleotide sequence: TGTGCCAGCAGCTTAGCGGGCAGGGACCCCTACGAGCAGTACTTC. Translating it yields CASSLAGRDPYEQYF. J is TRBJ2-5 and V is TRBV7-9; D may be TRBD1 or TRBD2 (5 bases each). The J call could be wrong; TRBJ2-7 is a better fit for the DNA end. The CDR3 spans 15 residues. Per germline, CDR1 SEHNR and CDR2 FQNEAQ (reference sequence).

The J gene is TRBJ1-5, the V gene TRBV28; TRBD1 matches 8 bases. The CDR3 consists of 17 residues. V was clipped by 0 bases and J by 3 bases; unmatched bases: 7. Germline CDR1 reads MDHEN; CDR2 reads SYDVKM. CDR3 amino acids: CASSLWETGEFNQPQHF. CDR3 bases: TGTGCCAGCAGTTTATGGGAGACAGGGGAATTCAATCAGCCCCAGCATTTT. The complete variable domain, with remaining parts taken from reference TRBV28 and TRBJ1-5, reads DVKVTQSSRYLVKRTGEKVFLECVQDMDHENMFWYRQDPGLGLRLIYFSYDVKMKEKGDIPEGYSVSREKKERFSLILESASTNQTSMYLCASSLWETGEFNQPQHFGDGTRLSIL.

This chain uses TRBV11-2 with TRBJ2-1, with D tentatively TRBD1 or TRBD2 (5 bases each). V gave up 5 bases and J gave up 6 bases, with 17 bases separating them. The CDR3 totals 15 residues. Germline V gives CDR1 SGHAT, CDR2 FQNNGV. CDR3 protein: CASSHNTGTTNEQFF. The DNA of the CDR3 is TGTGCCAGCAGCCATAACACCGGGACCACCAATGAGCAGTTCTTC. Full variable domain (remainder filled in from reference TRBV11-2 and TRBJ2-1): EAGVAQSPRYKIIEKRQSVAFWCNPISGHATLYWYQQILGQGPKLLIQFQNNGVVDDSQLPKDRFSAERLKGVDSTLKIQPAKLEDSAVYLCASSHNTGTTNEQFFGPGTRLTVL.

This rearrangement joins TRBV27 to TRBJ2-7, with 10 bases aligning to TRBD2. The CDR3 consists of 15 residues. Germline V gene lookup returns CDR1 MNHEY and CDR2 SMNVEV (reference sequence). The ends lost 6 bases at V and 3 bases at J; junction bases unmatched: 8. Written as DNA, the CDR3 is TGTGCCAGCAGCTGGAGCGGGGGGGTTTTCTACGAGCAGTACTTC. Its translation: CASSWSGGVFYEQYF.

This clone was observed a handful of times. V usage is TRBV15 and J usage is TRBJ2-7, with 9 bases that match TRBD1. Germline lookup yields CDR1 LNHNV and CDR2 YYDKDF (reference sequence). The CDR3 length is 15 residues. V lost 4 bases and J lost 1; bases outside the gene matches: 5. CDR3 protein: CATSITGTGSYEQYF. CDR3 in DNA: TGTGCCACCAGCATCACCGGGACAGGGTCCTACGAGCAGTACTTC.

V gene TRBV19 combines with J gene TRBJ2-7; D possibly uses TRBD1 or TRBD2 (5 bases each). The CDR3 spans 14 residues. Looked up from germline, CDR1 is LNHDA and CDR2 is SQIVND (reference sequence). The V end was cut by 3 bases, the J end by 4 bases, with 13 bases between. The CDR3 is CASSMARGAYEQYF. The CDR3 DNA sequence: TGTGCCAGTAGTATGGCAAGAGGGGCATACGAGCAGTACTTC.